These 26 T cell receptor beta chains came from one sample sequenced in a study of cytomegalovirus exposure and HLA in healthy donors. Only in-frame clones appear in the TCRdb table, and some are missing; sequencing was by immunoSEQ multiplex PCR. The sample lists about 120,000 clones, roughly 90% occurring once. The sample consisted of PBMCs. These receptors came from a young woman in good health and CMV-seropositive.

V and J are TRBV5-6 and TRBJ2-1; 10 nucleotides line up with TRBD2. V was pared by 3 bases and J by 9 bases, with 6 bases of the junction left unmatched. Germline CDR1 reads SGHDT; CDR2 reads YYEEEE. The CDR3 runs to 14 residues. CDR3 DNA sequence: TGTGCCAGCAGCTGGGGACTAGCGAATACTGAGCAGTTCTTC. This translates into CASSWGLANTEQFF.

V is TRBV4-1 and J is TRBJ2-7, with 10 bases identical to TRBD2. The CDR3 totals 15 residues. V shed 0 bases, J shed 6 bases, and the junction held 5 bases outside the gene matches. Germline V gene lookup returns CDR1 MGHRA and CDR2 YSYEKL. In nucleotides, the CDR3 is TGCGCCAGCAGCCAAGATGTGGGACTAGCGAGCGAGCAGTACTTC. Encoded protein: CASSQDVGLASEQYF.

This clone occurred a few times. The chain links TRBV5-4 to TRBJ1-4; D is perhaps TRBD1 (5 bases). The germline CDR1 and CDR2 sequences are SGHNT and YYREEE (reference sequence). Trimming stripped 4 bases from V and 8 bases from J, with 18 bases between. The CDR3 is 15 residues long. The CDR3 is CASSTLEDMNEKLFF. In DNA form, the CDR3 reads TGTGCCAGCAGCACCCTAGAGGACATGAACGAAAAACTGTTTTTT.

V usage is TRBV25-1 and J usage is TRBJ1-6; TRBD1 matches 9 bases. V lost 6 bases to trimming and J lost 15 bases; unmatched junction nucleotides: 15. CDR1 MGHDK and CDR2 SYGVNS come from the germline V gene. The CDR3 spans 15 residues. CDR3 nucleotide sequence: TGTGCCAGCAGCGAAACAGGGGGCTTAACCCCAATCCTCCACTTT. Amino acid sequence: CASSETGGLTPILHF.

The chain links TRBV2 to TRBJ2-7, with D perhaps matching TRBD1 (6 bases). Per germline, CDR1 SNHLY and CDR2 FYNNEI. The CDR3 is 13 residues long. With 8 bases removed from V and 5 bases from J, the gap between germline ends came to 16 bases. The CDR3 DNA follows: TGTGCCAGCCGTCGTGACCAGGGGCACGAGCAGTACTTC. Translated, it gives CASRRDQGHEQYF.

This chain links TRBV7-2 with TRBJ2-5, with TRBD2 matching 9 bases. V dropped 2 bases and J dropped 5; count of bases not matched to a gene: 9. The CDR3 sequence is 16 residues long. Germline values: CDR1 SGHTA, CDR2 FQGNSA. CDR3 nucleotide sequence: TGTGCCAGCAGCTTATTTGGCGGGGGGGTCTCGGAGACCCAGTACTTC. Translated, it gives CASSLFGGGVSETQYF. Full variable domain (outside the CDR3, taken from reference TRBV7-2 and TRBJ2-5): GAGVSQSPSNKVTEKGKDVELRCDPISGHTALYWYRQSLGQGLEFLIYFQGNSAPDKSGLPSDRFSAERTGGSVSTLTIQRTQQEDSAVYLCASSLFGGGVSETQYFGPGTRLLVL.

For this clone: The junction does not match germline at one end; this may be a read error. The chain is built from TRBV2 and TRBJ1-5, with 7 bases identical to TRBD1. Germline V gene data show CDR1 as SNHLY and CDR2 as FYNNEI. This CDR3 contains 16 residues. In DNA, the CDR3 is TGTGCCAGCAGGGAAGGGACAGTTTATAGCAATCAGCCCCAGCATTTT. As protein: CASREGTVYSNQPQHF.

The gene calls are TRBV18 and TRBJ1-5; D is perhaps TRBD1 (5 bases). The CDR3 length is 14 residues. V dropped 6 bases and J dropped 4 bases, with 13 bases sitting between them. Germline-derived CDR1 and CDR2 are KGHSH and LQKENI. The chain's CDR3 is CASSLDPGNQPQHF. The CDR3 nucleotides are TGTGCCAGCTCTCTTGACCCAGGGAATCAGCCCCAGCATTTT. Filled out from reference TRBV18 and TRBJ1-5, the complete variable domain reads NAGVMQNPRHLVRRRGQEARLRCSPMKGHSHVYWYRQLPEEGLKFMVYLQKENIIDESGMPKERFSAEFPKEGPSILRIQQVVRGDSAAYFCASSLDPGNQPQHFGDGTRLSIL.

This clone came up many times. The J gene is TRBJ2-3, the V gene TRBV13; 7 positions agree with TRBD1. CDR1 PRHDT and CDR2 FYEKMQ come from the germline V gene (reference sequence). J lost 7 bases, V lost 6 bases, and 7 bases had no gene match. This CDR3 has 13 residues. CDR3 DNA sequence: TGTGCCAGCAGGACCGGGACAGTCAATACGCAGTATTTT. This codes for CASRTGTVNTQYF.

The chain joins TRBV14 to TRBJ1-1, with D possibly TRBD1 on 6 matching bases. CDR3 length equals 14 residues. The ends were cut back, 7 bases at V and 1 base at J, with 13 bases in the middle. Germline V gene lookup returns CDR1 SGHDN and CDR2 FVKESK. CDR3 sequence: CASTRGRQNTEAFF. The CDR3 region has the DNA TGTGCCAGCACCAGGGGACGGCAGAACACTGAAGCTTTCTTT. Full variable domain (outside the CDR3, taken from reference TRBV14 and TRBJ1-1): EAGVTQFPSHSVIEKGQTVTLRCDPISGHDNLYWYRRVMGKEIKFLLHFVKESKQDESGMPNNRFLAERTGGTYSTLKVQPAELEDSGVYFCASTRGRQNTEAFFGQGTRLTVV.

Written as DNA, the CDR3 is TGTGCCAGCAGCCAAGATAGGACTAGCCCTGGCACAGATACGCAGTATTTT. It encodes CASSQDRTSPGTDTQYF. The gene calls are TRBV14 and TRBJ2-3, with 8 positions matching TRBD2. In germline, CDR1 is SGHDN, CDR2 FVKESK. There are 17 residues in the CDR3. V shed 0 bases and J 1 base; nucleotides not matched to a gene: 6.

The chain joins TRBV19 to TRBJ1-2, with TRBD1 matching over 8 bases. J was trimmed by 1 base and V by 5 bases; bases with no gene match: 6. The germline gives CDR1 LNHDA, CDR2 SQIVND (reference sequence). The CDR3 totals 15 residues. The CDR3 reads CASSPGTGSNYGYTF. The CDR3 DNA reads as TGTGCCAGTAGTCCGGGGACAGGAAGTAACTATGGCTACACCTTC.

V usage is TRBV5-1 and J usage is TRBJ1-6; no clear D gene. Germline V CDR1 and CDR2: SGHRS, YFSETQ. Deletions cut 9 bases from V and 7 bases from J, with 20 bases between. There are 15 residues in the CDR3. The CDR3 region is CATTDGGSGNSPLHF. In nucleotides, the CDR3 is TGCGCCACCACCGATGGAGGTTCAGGCAATTCACCCCTCCACTTT.

The chain joins TRBV5-5 to TRBJ2-3; weak D call: TRBD2 (5 bases). This CDR3 is built from 14 residues. V lost 4 bases, J lost 2 bases, and 11 bases lay in between. Germline assignment: CDR1 SGHKS and CDR2 YYEKEE (reference sequence). CDR3 protein: CASSTRLFTDTQYF. CDR3 in DNA: TGTGCCAGCAGCACTCGACTATTCACAGATACGCAGTATTTT.

The gene calls are TRBV30 and TRBJ1-6, with 7 bases fitting TRBD1. The V segment lost 4 bases and the J segment 8 bases; nucleotides outside the gene matches: 5. This CDR3 is built from 13 residues. CDR1 is GTSNPN and CDR2 is SVGIG in the germline V gene (reference sequence). For the CDR3, the DNA is TGTGCCTGGAAAGGGCAGGGGGATTCACCCCTCCACTTT. This gives the protein CAWKGQGDSPLHF.

This chain connects TRBV11-1 to TRBJ2-7, with D possibly TRBD1 on 5 matching bases. Between the trimmed V and J ends, which lost 0 bases and 6 bases, there was a span of 9 bases. The germline V gene encodes CDR1 SGHAT and CDR2 FQDESV (reference sequence). The CDR3 is 13 residues long. The CDR3 region is CASSLADKLEQYF. CDR3 DNA sequence: TGTGCCAGCAGCTTAGCGGACAAACTCGAGCAGTACTTC.

This chain connects TRBV11-3 to TRBJ2-4, with 10 bases aligning to TRBD1. The V and J ends lost 1 base and 1 base, in that order; junction bases with no gene match: 10. The CDR3 totals 19 residues. The germline V gene has CDR1 SGHNT and CDR2 YENEEA. The CDR3 DNA follows: TGTGCCAGCAGCTTAGGGGACAGGGGCGCGCCCTATGCCAAAAACATTCAGTACTTC. The encoded protein is CASSLGDRGAPYAKNIQYF.

V and J are TRBV7-9 and TRBJ1-2; D unclear. CDR1 is SEHNR and CDR2 is FQNEAQ in the germline V gene (reference sequence). V was clipped by 2 bases and J by 6 bases, with 7 bases between them. The CDR3 is 12 residues long. CDR3 sequence (DNA): TGTGCCAGCAGCTTACGTTCGGATGGCTACACCTTC. Translated, it gives CASSLRSDGYTF.

The chain joins TRBV5-4 to TRBJ1-1; 8 bases fit TRBD1. The germline V gene encodes CDR1 SGHNT and CDR2 YYREEE (reference sequence). The CDR3 is 14 amino acids. Trimming removed 4 bases from V and 1 base from J; junction bases left unmatched: 3. The CDR3 loop reads CASSPGQENTEAFF. The CDR3 DNA follows: TGTGCCAGCAGCCCGGGACAGGAGAACACTGAAGCTTTCTTT.

V gene TRBV7-2 combines with J gene TRBJ1-2; no reliable D call. The germline CDR1 and CDR2 sequences are SGHTA and FQGNSA. Trimming took off 2 bases at V and 7 bases at J, with 17 bases between the two ends. This CDR3 is built from 15 residues. The CDR3 DNA reads as TGTGCCAGCAGCTTATCTAAGTCAGGATTGAGTGGCTACACCTTC. Protein product: CASSLSKSGLSGYTF.

V and J are TRBV2 and TRBJ1-2; maybe TRBD1 (5 bases). The CDR3 has 14 amino acids. Germline loops: CDR1 SNHLY, CDR2 FYNNEI. Trimming removed 6 bases from V and 4 bases from J, with 15 bases in between. CDR3 residues: CASSRRGVIYGYTF. The DNA for the CDR3 is TGTGCCAGCAGCCGGCGGGGGGTAATCTATGGCTACACCTTC.

V is TRBV29-1 and J is TRBJ1-1; possibly TRBD1 for D (5 bases). The V end was cut by 3 bases, the J end by 4 bases, with 21 bases between. The germline V gene encodes CDR1 SQVTM and CDR2 ANQGSEA. The CDR3 has 16 residues. The CDR3 DNA sequence: TGCAGCGTTGAGCGTTCCGGGGCCCTGGGGGGCACTGAAGCTTTCTTT. It specifies CSVERSGALGGTEAFF. The full variable domain, completed using reference TRBV29-1 and TRBJ1-1, is SAVISQKPSRDICQRGTSLTIQCQVDSQVTMMFWYRQQPGQSLTLIATANQGSEATYESGFVIDKFPISRPNLTFSTLTVSNMSPEDSSIYLCSVERSGALGGTEAFFGQGTRLTVV.

The J gene is TRBJ1-2, the V gene TRBV4-3; TRBD1 might be the D (5 bases). Germline V gene lookup returns CDR1 LGHNA and CDR2 YSLEER. The CDR3 covers 16 residues. V was pared by 2 bases and J by 7 bases, with 20 bases between. The CDR3 region is CASSQSVGSDRIGYTF. CDR3 DNA sequence: TGCGCCAGCAGCCAATCTGTTGGTTCCGACAGAATTGGCTACACCTTC.

The chain carries TRBV11-3 and TRBJ1-4, with 7 nucleotides matching TRBD1. CDR3 size: 17 residues. From germline, CDR1 is SGHNT and CDR2 YENEEA. Trimming removed 2 bases from V and 5 bases from J; junction bases left unmatched: 11. As DNA, the CDR3 is TGTGCCAGCAGCTTATTTAGGGACAGACTTACGAATGAAAAACTGTTTTTT. Translated: CASSLFRDRLTNEKLFF.

V gene TRBV6-1 combines with J gene TRBJ1-1; D might be TRBD1 (5 bases). The V end was cut by 0 bases, the J end by 5 bases, with 13 bases between. There are 15 residues in the CDR3. CDR1 is MNHNS, CDR2 SASEGT, per germline. The DNA of the CDR3 is TGTGCCAGCAGTGAAGCTCGTACAGGTCGGACTGAAGCTTTCTTT. Protein sequence: CASSEARTGRTEAFF.

The chain employs TRBV11-2 and TRBJ2-2, with D possibly being TRBD2 (5 bases). The CDR3 totals 15 residues. Trimming removed 2 bases at V and 7 bases at J, with 14 bases between. Germline CDR1 is SGHAT and CDR2 is FQNNGV. The CDR3 spells CASSLSRASGGELFF. The CDR3 bases are TGTGCCAGCAGCTTATCGCGGGCATCGGGCGGGGAGCTGTTTTTT.